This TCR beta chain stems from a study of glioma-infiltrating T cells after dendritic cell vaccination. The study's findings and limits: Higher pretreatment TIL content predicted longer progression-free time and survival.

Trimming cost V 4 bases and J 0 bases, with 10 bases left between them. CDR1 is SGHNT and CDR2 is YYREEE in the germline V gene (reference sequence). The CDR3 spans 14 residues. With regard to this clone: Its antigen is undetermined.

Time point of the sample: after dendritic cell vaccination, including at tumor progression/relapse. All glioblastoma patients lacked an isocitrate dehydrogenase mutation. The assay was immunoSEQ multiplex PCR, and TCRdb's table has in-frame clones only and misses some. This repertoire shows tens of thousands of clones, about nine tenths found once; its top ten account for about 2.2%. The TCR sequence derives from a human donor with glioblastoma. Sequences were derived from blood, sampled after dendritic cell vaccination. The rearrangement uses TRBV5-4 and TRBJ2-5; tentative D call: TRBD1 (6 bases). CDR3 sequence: CASSLTGYQETQYF. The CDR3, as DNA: TGTGCCAGCAGCCTAACAGGGTACCAAGAGACCCAGTACTTC.